This T cell receptor (beta chain) was retrieved from a study of technical replicates of blood from a few donors. V lost 6 bases, J lost 5 bases, and 9 bases stayed unmatched. CDR1 and CDR2 (germline): SGHAT, FQNNGV. CDR3 size: 16 residues. Clones were read by immunoSEQ multiplex PCR, and TCRdb kept only the in-frame ones, dropping some. The sample shows some 90,000 clones, 95% of them seen only once. The sequence was collected from a human donor in good health. The J gene is TRBJ2-2, the V gene TRBV11-2; 10 bases align to TRBD1. The sequencing sample was made of T cells isolated from PBMCs. The chain's CDR3 is CASSLPGQGLTGELFF. For the CDR3, the DNA is TGTGCCAGCAGTTTACCGGGACAGGGGCTTACCGGGGAGCTGTTTTTT.